What follows describes a single T cell receptor (beta chain). Its specific antigen is unknown. Taken from the germline V gene, the CDR1 and CDR2 loops are SGHRS and YFSETQ. The CDR3 contains 11 residues, cysteine and phenylalanine counted. DNA is not recorded here. HCMV serostatus was determined by detecting HCMV-specific IgG in serum with a commercial ELISA kit. Ficoll density gradient centrifugation was used to isolate peripheral blood mononuclear cells from blood. The data were produced on an Illumina HiSeq 2000. TCR beta cDNA libraries were prepared using 5'RACE template switching, which introduced a universal primer site and unique molecular identifiers. Synthesis of cDNA was primed from the TCR beta constant segment and was followed by two consecutive PCR amplification steps. As for the authors' bioinformatics: MIGEC was used to demultiplex reads and group the reads by UMI, and MiTCR was used to assemble and quantify clonotypes. To exclude erroneous sequences, only TCR cDNA sequences supported by at least two reads were retained. The tcR package was used for downstream repertoire analysis, and clonotypes were matched between fractions using CDR3 nucleotide sequence together with V segment. Antigen specificity was annotated against VDJdb with VDJmatch, allowing one amino acid substitution in CDR3. Following reprocessing of the reads by TCRdb, the data hold one row per CDR3 protein sequence and no DNA is available. TCRdb's processing, not the authors' own work, is the source of the V and J calls. Per the sample table, the count is about 550,000 distinct CDR3 sequences. The top ten clonotypes cover 3.5% to 4.5% of the sample.

The sample is drawn from a study of T cells expressing NK-cell markers (dated by TCRdb to the early 2020s). In terms of the full investigation: TCR beta-chain repertoires were profiled in sorted CD3+CD56+NKG2C+, CD3+CD56+NKG2C- and CD3+CD56-NKG2C+ T-cell subsets from eight donors. Seven of the eight sequenced donors were HCMV-seropositive and one was HCMV-seronegative. Libraries were sequenced as 2 x 150 bp reads on Illumina HiSeq 2000/2500, MiSeq or NextSeq. The study sequenced eight donors, all healthy volunteers chosen at random: three men and five women. General study outcomes and caveats: Those dominant clonotypes were again the most abundant among CD3+CD56-NKG2C+ cells in a handful of donors, at roughly 25-65%. It remained unclear whether the expanded NKG2C-expressing T cell clones were specific for HCMV antigens. In more than five donors, the dominant CD3+CD56+NKG2C+ clonotypes ranked among the top 10 CD8+ clonotypes, making up 1.0-7.0% of CD8+ T cells.

The sequenced material came from blood T cells: a sorted CD56 or NKG2C T cell subset, CD4+ or CD8+ T cells, or bulk PBMC T cells (not recorded which). The source of this sequence is a man aged 18-30 years in good health. Donor details come from another sample of the same person, matched by shared clones. The sequence links TRBV5-1 to TRBJ2-7; TCRdb proposes TRBD2, but this gene call is untestable without DNA. This receptor carries the CDR3 CASSLDGRQYF.